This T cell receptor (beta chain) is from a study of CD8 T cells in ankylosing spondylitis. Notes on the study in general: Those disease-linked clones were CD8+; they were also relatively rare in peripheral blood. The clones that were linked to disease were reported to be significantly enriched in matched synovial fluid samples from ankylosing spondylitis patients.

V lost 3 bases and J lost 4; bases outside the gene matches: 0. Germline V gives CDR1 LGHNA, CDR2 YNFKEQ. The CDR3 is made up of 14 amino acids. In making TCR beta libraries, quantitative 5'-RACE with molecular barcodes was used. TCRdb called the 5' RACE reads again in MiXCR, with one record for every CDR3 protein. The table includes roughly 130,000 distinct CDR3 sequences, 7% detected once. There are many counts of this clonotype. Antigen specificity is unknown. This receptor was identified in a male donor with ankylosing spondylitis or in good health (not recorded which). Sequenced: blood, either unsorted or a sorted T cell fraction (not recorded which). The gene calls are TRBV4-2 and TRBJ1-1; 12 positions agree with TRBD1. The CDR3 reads CASSQGQGATEAFF. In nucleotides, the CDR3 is TGTGCCAGCAGCCAGGGACAGGGGGCCACTGAAGCTTTCTTT.